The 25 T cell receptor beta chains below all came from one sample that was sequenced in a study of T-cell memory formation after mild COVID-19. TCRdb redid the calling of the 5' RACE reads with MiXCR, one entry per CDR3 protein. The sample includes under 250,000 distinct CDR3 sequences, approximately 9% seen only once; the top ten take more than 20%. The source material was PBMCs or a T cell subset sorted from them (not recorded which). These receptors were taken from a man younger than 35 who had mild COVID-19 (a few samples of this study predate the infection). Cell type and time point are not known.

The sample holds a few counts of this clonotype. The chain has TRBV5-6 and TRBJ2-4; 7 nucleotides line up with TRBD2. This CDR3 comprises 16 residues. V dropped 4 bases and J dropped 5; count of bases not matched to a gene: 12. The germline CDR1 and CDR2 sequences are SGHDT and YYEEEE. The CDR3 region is CASSRSVASGQNIQYF. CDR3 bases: TGTGCCAGCAGCCGTTCCGTGGCTAGCGGACAAAACATTCAGTACTTC.

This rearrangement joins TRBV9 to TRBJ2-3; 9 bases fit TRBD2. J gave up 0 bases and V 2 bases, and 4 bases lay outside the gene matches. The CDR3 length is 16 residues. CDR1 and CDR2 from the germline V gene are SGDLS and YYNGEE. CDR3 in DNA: TGTGCCAGCAGCGTGACGACTAGCGGAAGCACAGATACGCAGTATTTT. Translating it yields CASSVTTSGSTDTQYF. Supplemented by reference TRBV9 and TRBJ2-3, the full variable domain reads DSGVTQTPKHLITATGQRVTLRCSPRSGDLSVYWYQQSLDQGLQFLIQYYNGEERAKGNILERFSAQQFPDLHSELNLSSLELGDSALYFCASSVTTSGSTDTQYFGPGTRLTVL.

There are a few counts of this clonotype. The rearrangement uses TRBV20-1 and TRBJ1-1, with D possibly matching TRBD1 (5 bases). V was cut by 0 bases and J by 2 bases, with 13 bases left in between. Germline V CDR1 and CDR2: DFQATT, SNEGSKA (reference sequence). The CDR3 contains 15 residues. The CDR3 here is CSARDFRQGNTEAFF. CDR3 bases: TGCAGTGCTAGAGATTTCAGGCAGGGAAACACTGAAGCTTTCTTT.

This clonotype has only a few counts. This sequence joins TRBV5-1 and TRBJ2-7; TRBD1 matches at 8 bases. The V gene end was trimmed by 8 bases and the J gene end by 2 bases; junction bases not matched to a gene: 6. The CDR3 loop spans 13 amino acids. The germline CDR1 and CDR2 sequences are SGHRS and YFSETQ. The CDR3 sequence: CASARDRPYEQYF. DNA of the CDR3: TGCGCCAGTGCTAGGGACAGGCCCTACGAGCAGTACTTC. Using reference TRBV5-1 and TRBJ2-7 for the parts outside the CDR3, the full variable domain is KAGVTQTPRYLIKTRGQQVTLSCSPISGHRSVSWYQQTPGQGLQFLFEYFSETQRNKGNFPGRFSGRQFSNSRSEMNVSTLELGDSALYLCASARDRPYEQYFGPGTRLTVT.

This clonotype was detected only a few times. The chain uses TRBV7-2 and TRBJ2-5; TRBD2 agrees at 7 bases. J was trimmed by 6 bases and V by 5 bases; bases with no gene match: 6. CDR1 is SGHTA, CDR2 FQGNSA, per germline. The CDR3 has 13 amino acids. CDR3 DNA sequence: TGTGCCAGCAGCCCAGGAGCGGGGCAGACCCAGTACTTC. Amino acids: CASSPGAGQTQYF.

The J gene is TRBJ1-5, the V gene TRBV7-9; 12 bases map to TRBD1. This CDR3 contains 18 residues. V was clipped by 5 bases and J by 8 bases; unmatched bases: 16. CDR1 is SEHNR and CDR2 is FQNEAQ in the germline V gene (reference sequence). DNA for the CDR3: TGTGCCAGCAGCCTCGGGGGGTCCGGGACAGGGGGCCAGGAGCCCCAGCATTTT. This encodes CASSLGGSGTGGQEPQHF.

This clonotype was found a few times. The chain's CDR3 is CASSPPRDRRFGISGNTIYF. The CDR3, as DNA: TGTGCCAGCAGCCCTCCCCGGGACAGAAGGTTTGGGATCTCTGGAAACACCATATATTTT. The chain recombines TRBV7-9 with TRBJ1-3, with 7 bases lining up with TRBD1. Trimming removed 5 bases from V and 0 bases from J; junction bases left unmatched: 19. The germline V gene encodes CDR1 SEHNR and CDR2 FQNEAQ (reference sequence). This CDR3 region has 20 residues.

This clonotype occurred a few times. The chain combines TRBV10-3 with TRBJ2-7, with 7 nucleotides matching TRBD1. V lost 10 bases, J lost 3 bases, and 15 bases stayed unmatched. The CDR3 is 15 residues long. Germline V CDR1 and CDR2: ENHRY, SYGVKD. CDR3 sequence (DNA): TGTGCCACCCTCGCCCAAAACAGGGGCCTCTACGAGCAGTACTTC. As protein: CATLAQNRGLYEQYF.

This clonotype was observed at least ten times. Written as DNA, the CDR3 is TGTGCCAGCAGCTCTGGGGGTGGCGAGCAGTACGTC. As protein: CASSSGGGEQYV. The chain has TRBV6-5 and TRBJ2-7, with D tentatively TRBD1 or TRBD2 (5 bases each). The V end was cut by 6 bases, the J end by 6 bases, with 12 bases between. This CDR3 contains 12 residues. From germline, CDR1 is MNHEY and CDR2 SVGAGI.

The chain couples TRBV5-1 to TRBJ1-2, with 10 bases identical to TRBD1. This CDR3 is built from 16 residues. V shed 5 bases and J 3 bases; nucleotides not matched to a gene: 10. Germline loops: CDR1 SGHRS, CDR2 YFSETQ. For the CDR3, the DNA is TGCGCCAGCAGTTTTGACAGGGGGCGGGAAGACTATGGCTACACCTTC. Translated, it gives CASSFDRGREDYGYTF.

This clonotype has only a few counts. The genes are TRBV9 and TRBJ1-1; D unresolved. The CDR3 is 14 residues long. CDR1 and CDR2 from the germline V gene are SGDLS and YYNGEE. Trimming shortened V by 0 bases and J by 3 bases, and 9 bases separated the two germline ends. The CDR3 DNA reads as TGTGCCAGCAGCGTAGTAGACTCCTACACTGAAGCTTTCTTT. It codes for CASSVVDSYTEAFF.

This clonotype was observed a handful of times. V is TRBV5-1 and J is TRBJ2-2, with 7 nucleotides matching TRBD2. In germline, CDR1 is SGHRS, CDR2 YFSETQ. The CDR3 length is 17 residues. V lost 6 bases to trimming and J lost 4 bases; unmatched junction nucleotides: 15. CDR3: CASKIVGGGPITGELFF. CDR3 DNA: TGCGCCAGCAAAATCGTTGGCGGGGGACCCATCACCGGGGAGCTGTTTTTT.

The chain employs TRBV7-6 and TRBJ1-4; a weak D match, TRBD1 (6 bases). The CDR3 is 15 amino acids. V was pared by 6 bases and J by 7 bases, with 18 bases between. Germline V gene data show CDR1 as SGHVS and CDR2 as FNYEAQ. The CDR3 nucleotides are TGTGCCAGCAGTACCAGGCTAGGGACACTTGAAAAACTGTTTTTT. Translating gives CASSTRLGTLEKLFF.

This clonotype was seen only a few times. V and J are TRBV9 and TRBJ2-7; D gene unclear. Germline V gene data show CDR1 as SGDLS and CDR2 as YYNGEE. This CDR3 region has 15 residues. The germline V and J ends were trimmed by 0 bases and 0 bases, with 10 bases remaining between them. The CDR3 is CASSVGDFRSYEQYF. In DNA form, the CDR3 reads TGTGCCAGCAGCGTAGGCGACTTCCGCTCCTACGAGCAGTACTTC.

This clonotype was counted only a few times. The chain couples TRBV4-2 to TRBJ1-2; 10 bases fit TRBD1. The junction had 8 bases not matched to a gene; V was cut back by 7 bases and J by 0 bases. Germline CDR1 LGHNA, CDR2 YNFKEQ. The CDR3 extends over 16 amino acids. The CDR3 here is CASNVGQGTANYGYTF. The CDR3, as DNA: TGTGCCAGCAACGTGGGACAGGGGACGGCTAACTATGGCTACACCTTC.

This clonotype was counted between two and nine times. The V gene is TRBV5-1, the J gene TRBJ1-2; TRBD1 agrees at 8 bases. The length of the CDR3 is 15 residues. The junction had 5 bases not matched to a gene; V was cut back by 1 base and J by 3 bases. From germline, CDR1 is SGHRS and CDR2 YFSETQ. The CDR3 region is CASSLYRGQDYGYTF. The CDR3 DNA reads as TGCGCCAGCAGCTTGTACAGGGGACAGGACTATGGCTACACCTTC.

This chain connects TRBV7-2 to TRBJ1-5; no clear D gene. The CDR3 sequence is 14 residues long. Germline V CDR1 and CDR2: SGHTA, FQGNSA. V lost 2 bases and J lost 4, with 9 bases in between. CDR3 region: CASSLHGENQPQHF. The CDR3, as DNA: TGTGCCAGCAGCTTACACGGAGAAAATCAGCCCCAGCATTTT.

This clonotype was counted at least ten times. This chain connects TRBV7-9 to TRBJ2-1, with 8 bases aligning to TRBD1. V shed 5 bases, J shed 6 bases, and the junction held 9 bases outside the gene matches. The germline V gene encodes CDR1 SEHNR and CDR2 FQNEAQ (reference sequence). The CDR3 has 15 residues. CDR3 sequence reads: CASSPDRARGNEQFF. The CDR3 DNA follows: TGTGCCAGCAGCCCGGACAGGGCTAGGGGCAATGAGCAGTTCTTC.

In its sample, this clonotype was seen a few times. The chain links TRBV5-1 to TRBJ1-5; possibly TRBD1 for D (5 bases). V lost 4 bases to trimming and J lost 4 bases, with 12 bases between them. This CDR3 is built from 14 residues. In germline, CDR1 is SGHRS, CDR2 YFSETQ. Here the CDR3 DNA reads TGCGCCAGCAGCCGGGACGGAGTTAATCAGCCCCAGCATTTT. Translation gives CASSRDGVNQPQHF.

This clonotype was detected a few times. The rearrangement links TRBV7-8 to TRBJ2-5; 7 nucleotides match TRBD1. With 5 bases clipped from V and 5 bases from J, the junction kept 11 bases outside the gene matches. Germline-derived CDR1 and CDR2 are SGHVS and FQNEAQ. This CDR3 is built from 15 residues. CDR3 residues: CASSPSVGGGETQYF. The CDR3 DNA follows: TGTGCCAGCAGCCCCTCGGTAGGGGGCGGTGAGACCCAGTACTTC.

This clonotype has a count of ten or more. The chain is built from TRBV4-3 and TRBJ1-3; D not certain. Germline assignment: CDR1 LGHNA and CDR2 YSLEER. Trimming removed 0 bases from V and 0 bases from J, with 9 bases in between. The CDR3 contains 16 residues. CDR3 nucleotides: TGCGCCAGCAGCCAAGATGGGGAATCCTCTGGAAACACCATATATTTT. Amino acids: CASSQDGESSGNTIYF.

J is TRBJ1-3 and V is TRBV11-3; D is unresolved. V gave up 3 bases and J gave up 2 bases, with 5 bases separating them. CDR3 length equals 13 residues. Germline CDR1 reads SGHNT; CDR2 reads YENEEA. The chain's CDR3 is CASSFNPGNTIYF. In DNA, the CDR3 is TGTGCCAGCAGCTTCAATCCTGGAAACACCATATATTTT. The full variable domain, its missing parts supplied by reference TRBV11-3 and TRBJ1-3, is EAGVVQSPRYKIIEKKQPVAFWCNPISGHNTLYWYLQNLGQGPELLIRYENEEAVDDSQLPKDRFSAERLKGVDSTLKIQPAELGDSAVYLCASSFNPGNTIYFGEGSWLTVV.

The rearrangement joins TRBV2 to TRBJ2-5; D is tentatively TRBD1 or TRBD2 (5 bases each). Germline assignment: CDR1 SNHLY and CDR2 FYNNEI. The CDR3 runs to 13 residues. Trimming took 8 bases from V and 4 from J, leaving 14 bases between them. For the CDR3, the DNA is TGTGCCAGCGGGACGGGGAGAGTAGAGACCCAGTACTTC. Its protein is CASGTGRVETQYF.

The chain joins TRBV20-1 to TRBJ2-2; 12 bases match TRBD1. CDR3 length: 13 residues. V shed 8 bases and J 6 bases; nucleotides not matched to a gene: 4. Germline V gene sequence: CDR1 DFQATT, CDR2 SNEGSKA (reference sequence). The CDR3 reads CSYGTGGPGELFF. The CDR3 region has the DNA TGCAGTTATGGGACAGGGGGCCCCGGGGAGCTGTTTTTT.

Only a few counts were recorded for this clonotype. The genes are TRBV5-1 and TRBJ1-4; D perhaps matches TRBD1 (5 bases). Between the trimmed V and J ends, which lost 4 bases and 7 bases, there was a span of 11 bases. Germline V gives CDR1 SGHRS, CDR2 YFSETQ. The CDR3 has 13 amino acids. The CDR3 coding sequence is TGCGCCAGCAGCGAAGGGGCGACTGAAAAACTGTTTTTT. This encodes CASSEGATEKLFF. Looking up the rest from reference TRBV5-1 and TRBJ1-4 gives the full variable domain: KAGVTQTPRYLIKTRGQQVTLSCSPISGHRSVSWYQQTPGQGLQFLFEYFSETQRNKGNFPGRFSGRQFSNSRSEMNVSTLELGDSALYLCASSEGATEKLFFGSGTQLSVL.